These 7 T cell receptor beta chains share one sample of origin, sequenced in a study of tumor-infiltrating lymphocytes in primary liver carcinoma. Out of unsorted whole blood came the blood RNA, and germline DNA was extracted as well. With around 490 ng total RNA as template and a constant-region primer, TCR beta cDNA was made. Investigators got TCR beta libraries out of three nested multiplex PCR rounds, done with slightly modified ARM-PCR. Primers for the first two PCR rounds were TRBV1-TRBV30 forward primers and a C-beta reverse primer (10 cycles per round). Via MiXCR, TCRdb re-called the multiplex PCR reads, giving one row per CDR3 protein. The repertoire consists of hundreds of thousands of distinct CDR3 sequences, with 50% to 75% occurring once and the leading ten covering about 15%. Input material: peripheral blood. The receptors were gathered from a woman aged 25 to 39 with primary liver carcinoma and hepatitis B virus infection.

In its sample, this clonotype was seen many times. The V call is TRBV7-8, the J call TRBJ2-7; D unresolved. This CDR3 comprises 14 residues. V was clipped by 3 bases and J by 0 bases, with 9 bases between them. From germline, CDR1 is SGHVS and CDR2 FQNEAQ. The CDR3 reads CASSLSRSSYEQYF. In DNA form, the CDR3 reads TGTGCCAGCAGCTTGAGCCGTAGCTCCTACGAGCAGTACTTC.

This clonotype has more than one count but fewer than ten. The DNA is omitted, as the CDR3 cannot be located on it reliably, and the CDR3 follows TCRdb's listing. The chain recombines TRBV28 with TRBJ2-5. The CDR3 has 11 amino acids, counting both end residues. Germline assignment: CDR1 MDHEN and CDR2 SYDVKM. CDR3 sequence: CASSFLETQYF.

The chain combines TRBV6-5 with TRBJ2-4, with 7 bases aligning to TRBD2. V lost 7 bases and J lost 8; bases outside the gene matches: 8. CDR3 length: 13 residues. Germline CDR1 MNHEY, CDR2 SVGAGI. This chain's CDR3 is CASKQPGLDIQYF. The CDR3 bases are TGTGCCAGCAAACAACCCGGACTAGACATTCAGTACTTC.

This clonotype was counted ten times or more. V usage is TRBV4-2 and J usage is TRBJ1-2; possibly TRBD1 for D (5 bases). CDR1 and CDR2 from the germline V gene are LGHNA and YNFKEQ. Deletions cut 0 bases from V and 4 bases from J, with 18 bases between. This CDR3 is 17 amino acids long. The DNA for the CDR3 is TGTGCCAGCAGCCAAGATTCAGATACCGGGGCACTCTATGGCTACACCTTC. As protein: CASSQDSDTGALYGYTF.

The table lists this clonotype with many counts. The CDR3 region has the DNA TGTGCCAGCAGTTACTCCTCGGGCGGGAATGAAAAACTGTTTTTT. Its translation: CASSYSSGGNEKLFF. The chain combines TRBV6-6 with TRBJ1-4; D is unresolved. CDR3 length: 15 amino acids. Per germline, CDR1 MNHNY and CDR2 SVGAGI (reference sequence). The germline V and J ends were trimmed by 0 bases and 5 bases, with 10 bases remaining between them.

This chain uses TRBV20-1 with TRBJ2-1; a possible D gene is TRBD2 (6 bases). The CDR3 runs to 15 residues. V lost 3 bases and J 0 bases, leaving 12 bases between the germline ends. Germline loops: CDR1 DFQATT, CDR2 SNEGSKA (reference sequence). The CDR3 sequence: CSAREDGGSYNEQFF. The CDR3 DNA sequence: TGCAGTGCTAGGGAGGACGGGGGCTCCTACAATGAGCAGTTCTTC.

In regard to this clonotype: With a much larger clone just one base away, this may be a read error. This chain joins TRBV6-1 and TRBJ1-5; unclear D gene. This CDR3 is built from 13 residues. Germline V lookup: CDR1 MNHNS, CDR2 SASEGT. The CDR3 sequence is CTSIRDTNQPQHF. CDR3 DNA sequence: TGTACCAGCATAAGAGACACCAATCAGCCCCAGCATTTT.